The 21 T cell receptor beta chains listed next were all sequenced from one sample in a study of control samples from healthy donors and cancer patients. Assay: immunoSEQ multiplex PCR; the TCRdb copy retains only in-frame clones and omits some. The sample has roughly 100,000 clones, roughly nine tenths seen once. Source material: blood. The receptors come from a young woman in good health.

The CDR3 region has the DNA TGTGCCAGCAGCGGGACTAGTGCAAATACGCAGTATTTT. Translated: CASSGTSANTQYF. The rearrangement joins TRBV9 to TRBJ2-3; TRBD2 aligns across 7 bases. Germline V gives CDR1 SGDLS, CDR2 YYNGEE. The CDR3 totals 13 residues. V gave up 3 bases and J gave up 7 bases; unmatched junction bases: 5.

The chain joins TRBV3-1 (or the pseudogene TRBV3-2) to TRBJ2-7; 8 bases align to TRBD1. The CDR3 covers 15 residues. Germline V CDR1 and CDR2: LGHDT, YNNKEL (reference sequence). Trimming at V came to 1 base and at J to 3 bases, leaving 5 bases not matched to a gene. The CDR3 is CASSQGTGTYYEQYF. In DNA, the CDR3 is TGTGCCAGCAGCCAAGGGACAGGGACTTACTACGAGCAGTACTTC.

This clone was recorded once. The gene calls are TRBV19 and TRBJ1-5; D is possibly TRBD1 (5 bases). Between the trimmed V and J ends, which lost 7 bases and 3 bases, there was a span of 19 bases. CDR3 length equals 16 residues. CDR1 is LNHDA and CDR2 is SQIVND in the germline V gene (reference sequence). The CDR3 loop reads CASTPLGEGVNQPQHF. CDR3 DNA sequence: TGTGCCAGTACCCCCTTGGGAGAAGGGGTCAATCAGCCCCAGCATTTT.

On this clone itself: The junction shows a germline mismatch at one end, possibly a read error. This chain connects TRBV27 to TRBJ1-1; weak D call: TRBD1 (6 bases). CDR3 length: 12 amino acids. Per germline, CDR1 MNHEY and CDR2 SMNVEV (reference sequence). This chain's CDR3 is CASSLSRGVVSF. CDR3 coding DNA: TGTGCCAGCAGTTTATCCAGGGGAGTGGTGTCTTTT.

The V call is TRBV7-6, the J call TRBJ1-1, with D hard to call. The ends were cut back, 5 bases at V and 1 base at J, with 8 bases in the middle. CDR1 and CDR2 from the germline V gene are SGHVS and FNYEAQ. This CDR3 has 13 amino acids. The CDR3 reads CASSRHGNTEAFF. CDR3 nucleotides: TGTGCCAGCAGCAGACACGGGAACACTGAAGCTTTCTTT.

The chain joins TRBV24-1 to TRBJ1-2; 10 bases match TRBD1. The CDR3 extends over 19 amino acids. V gave up 0 bases and J gave up 2 bases; unmatched junction bases: 11. Per germline, CDR1 KGHDR and CDR2 SFDVKD. DNA for the CDR3: TGTGCCACCAGTGATTTGATTGGGACAGGGGATAGTAGGAACTATGGCTACACCTTC. Amino acids: CATSDLIGTGDSRNYGYTF.

Points on this clone: Within the sample, other DNA sequences also encode this same CDR3. V is TRBV3-1 (or the pseudogene TRBV3-2) and J is TRBJ2-7; 7 nucleotides line up with TRBD1. The CDR3 spans 14 residues. The germline V gene has CDR1 LGHDT and CDR2 YNNKEL (reference sequence). With V trimmed by 6 bases and J by 6 bases, 11 bases remained unmatched. Written as DNA, the CDR3 is TGTGCCAGCAGGCTAGGACAGGCAGGCGGCGAGCAGTACTTC. Its protein product is CASRLGQAGGEQYF.

A remark on this clone: The junction shows a germline mismatch at one end, possibly a read error. The chain employs TRBV7-3 and TRBJ1-2, with D perhaps matching TRBD1 (6 bases). The V gene's germline CDR1 is SGHTA and CDR2 FQGTGA. CDR3 length: 14 amino acids. The CDR3 nucleotides are TGTGCCAGCAGCCCCGGGGGGGCCACCTATGTCTACACCTTC. Its translation: CASSPGGATYVYTF.

This clone has only one observation. V usage is TRBV7-2 and J usage is TRBJ2-1, with a weak D call TRBD1 (5 bases). V was pared by 4 bases and J by 3 bases, with 13 bases between. The CDR3 sequence is 15 residues long. Germline CDR1 is SGHTA and CDR2 is FQGNSA. CDR3 sequence reads: CASSSRQSFYNEQFF. The CDR3 DNA reads TGTGCCAGCAGCTCCCGACAGAGCTTCTACAATGAGCAGTTCTTC.

This clone was detected only a few times. V usage is TRBV2 and J usage is TRBJ2-7; 8 positions match TRBD1. The J segment lost 4 bases and the V segment lost 6 bases, leaving 5 bases of the junction unmatched. The germline CDR1 and CDR2 sequences are SNHLY and FYNNEI. This CDR3 comprises 13 residues. The CDR3 here is CASRPRGLYEQYF. Here the CDR3 DNA reads TGTGCCAGCAGACCCAGGGGGCTATACGAGCAGTACTTC.

J is TRBJ1-1 and V is TRBV3-1 (or the pseudogene TRBV3-2), with D hard to call. Germline loops: CDR1 LGHDT, CDR2 YNNKEL (reference sequence). Trimming shortened V by 4 bases and J by 7 bases, and 13 bases separated the two germline ends. The CDR3 sequence is 13 residues long. CDR3 sequence: CASSLAMFGEAFF. The CDR3 nucleotides read TGTGCCAGCAGCCTTGCCATGTTCGGTGAAGCTTTCTTT.

The chain recombines TRBV27 with TRBJ2-2; TRBD2 is a possible D gene (5 bases). CDR3 length: 14 residues. Per germline, CDR1 MNHEY and CDR2 SMNVEV (reference sequence). Trimming stripped 1 base from V and 7 bases from J, with 10 bases between. Here the CDR3 DNA reads TGTGCCAGCAGTTTATGGCGGGTAAACGGGGAGCTGTTTTTT. Encoded protein: CASSLWRVNGELFF.

V gene TRBV7-6 combines with J gene TRBJ1-3, with 10 bases lining up with TRBD1. The CDR3 sequence is 16 residues long. J gave up 8 bases and V 1 base, and 8 bases lay outside the gene matches. In germline, CDR1 is SGHVS, CDR2 FNYEAQ. CDR3 protein: CASSLESGQGMDTIYF. As DNA, the CDR3 is TGTGCCAGCAGCTTAGAATCGGGACAGGGGATGGACACCATATATTTT.

A single count supports this clone. The chain uses TRBV20-1 and TRBJ1-2; 7 nucleotides align to TRBD1. The V gene's germline CDR1 is DFQATT and CDR2 SNEGSKA (reference sequence). The V and J ends lost 3 bases and 8 bases, in that order; junction bases with no gene match: 3. The CDR3 is 11 amino acids. CDR3 residues: CSASDRVGYTF. In DNA form, the CDR3 reads TGCAGTGCTAGCGACAGGGTCGGCTACACCTTC.

The V and J genes are TRBV7-2 and TRBJ2-6, with D possibly TRBD2 on 5 matching bases. The CDR3 is 15 residues long. V shed 2 bases and J shed 1 base, with 6 bases lying between them. Germline CDR1 and CDR2: SGHTA and FQGNSA. The CDR3 nucleotides read TGTGCCAGCAGCTTATCGGGATCTGGGGCCAACGTCCTGACTTTC. This sequence encodes CASSLSGSGANVLTF.

The chain is built from TRBV6-5 and TRBJ1-1; D may be TRBD1 (5 bases). The CDR3 covers 15 residues. Germline assignment: CDR1 MNHEY and CDR2 SVGAGI. Trimming took off 0 bases at V and 4 bases at J, with 12 bases between the two ends. CDR3: CASSYSVRGVTEAFF. The CDR3 DNA is TGTGCCAGCAGTTACTCGGTTAGGGGTGTCACTGAAGCTTTCTTT.

In the case of this clone: The germline gene is not matched at one end of the junction; a read error may be the cause. The chain combines TRBV19 with TRBJ2-1; D unresolved. The CDR3 covers 13 residues. Germline V gene lookup returns CDR1 LNHDA and CDR2 SQIVND (reference sequence). The CDR3 here is CASSLEVGYEQFF. CDR3 DNA: TGTGCCAGTAGTTTAGAGGTCGGCTATGAGCAGTTCTTC.

The chain joins TRBV4-2 to TRBJ2-2; no definite D call. The CDR3 has 17 residues. Germline CDR1 reads LGHNA; CDR2 reads YNFKEQ. Trimming shortened V by 1 base and J by 6 bases, and 18 bases separated the two germline ends. CDR3 region: CASSQAGPTLMAGELFF. Here the CDR3 DNA reads TGTGCCAGCAGCCAAGCGGGTCCCACCCTGATGGCCGGGGAGCTGTTTTTT.

The V call is TRBV30, the J call TRBJ2-5; the D call may be TRBD1 or TRBD2 (6 bases each). Per germline, CDR1 GTSNPN and CDR2 SVGIG (reference sequence). Trimming stripped 3 bases from V and 4 bases from J, with 9 bases between. The CDR3 has 12 residues. The CDR3 protein is CAWRGGGETQYF. DNA for the CDR3: TGTGCCTGGAGAGGGGGAGGAGAGACCCAGTACTTC. The full variable domain, its missing parts supplied by reference TRBV30 and TRBJ2-5, is SQTIHQWPATLVQPVGSPLSLECTVEGTSNPNLYWYRQAAGRGLQLLFYSVGIGQISSEVPQNLSASRPQDRQFILSSKKLLLSDSGFYLCAWRGGGETQYFGPGTRLLVL.

CDR3 DNA: TGTGCCAGCAGCACGTACGGCGATGGCTACACCTTC. It is translated as CASSTYGDGYTF. V and J are TRBV9 and TRBJ1-2; no clear D gene. Germline CDR1 and CDR2: SGDLS and YYNGEE. CDR3 size: 12 residues. V lost 4 bases to trimming and J lost 6 bases, with 10 bases between them.

The rearrangement joins TRBV7-9 to TRBJ1-1; D is undetermined. Trimming pared 2 bases from V and 0 bases from J, leaving 16 bases between. Germline V gives CDR1 SEHNR, CDR2 FQNEAQ (reference sequence). This CDR3 region has 17 residues. The CDR3 DNA is TGTGCCAGCAGCTTACCCCTAGGGCGGGCGGTGAACACTGAAGCTTTCTTT. It is translated as CASSLPLGRAVNTEAFF.